This entry features one T cell receptor beta chain sequence. Other DNA variants within this sample encode the same CDR3. Genomic DNA (from each subset) was split evenly across several immunoSEQ plates. Data came from immunoSEQ multiplex PCR; TCRdb stores just in-frame clones and leaves some out. The sample contains about 2 million clones, about 95% of which appear only once. Germline assignment: CDR1 SEHNR and CDR2 FQNEAQ (reference sequence). The CDR3 sequence is 15 residues long. The V gene end was trimmed by 4 bases and the J gene end by 0 bases; junction bases not matched to a gene: 3. The data are from a study of shared clonotypes between healthy human individuals. Naivety among CD8 cells was defined by CD45RO negativity and positive CCR7 selection, thereby excluding terminally differentiated effector memory CD45RA+ cells.

This receptor was identified in a man between 18 and 35 years old in good health. The chain uses TRBV7-9 and TRBJ2-1; 7 bases are shared with TRBD2. The sample consisted of naive CD8+ T cells sorted from blood. This CDR3 reads CASSSGRSSYNEQFF. CDR3 sequence (DNA): TGTGCCAGCAGCTCCGGGAGGAGCTCCTACAATGAGCAGTTCTTC.